This T cell receptor beta chain was identified in a study of blood T cell repertoires in COVID-19. Profiling relied on immunoSEQ multiplex PCR, and the TCRdb table lists in-frame clones only, not all of them. The sample has about 140,000 clones; 80% are singletons. Germline V gives CDR1 LNHDA, CDR2 SQIVND (reference sequence). V lost 6 bases to trimming and J lost 9 bases; unmatched junction nucleotides: 6. The CDR3 extends over 13 amino acids. Sequencing was performed on peripheral blood. The gene calls are TRBV19 and TRBJ1-5, with 9 bases fitting TRBD1. The receptor comes from a man between 65 and 80 years old who had recovered from COVID-19. CDR3 residues: CASSEQGATPQHF. The CDR3 region has the DNA TGTGCCAGTAGCGAACAGGGGGCGACGCCCCAGCATTTT.